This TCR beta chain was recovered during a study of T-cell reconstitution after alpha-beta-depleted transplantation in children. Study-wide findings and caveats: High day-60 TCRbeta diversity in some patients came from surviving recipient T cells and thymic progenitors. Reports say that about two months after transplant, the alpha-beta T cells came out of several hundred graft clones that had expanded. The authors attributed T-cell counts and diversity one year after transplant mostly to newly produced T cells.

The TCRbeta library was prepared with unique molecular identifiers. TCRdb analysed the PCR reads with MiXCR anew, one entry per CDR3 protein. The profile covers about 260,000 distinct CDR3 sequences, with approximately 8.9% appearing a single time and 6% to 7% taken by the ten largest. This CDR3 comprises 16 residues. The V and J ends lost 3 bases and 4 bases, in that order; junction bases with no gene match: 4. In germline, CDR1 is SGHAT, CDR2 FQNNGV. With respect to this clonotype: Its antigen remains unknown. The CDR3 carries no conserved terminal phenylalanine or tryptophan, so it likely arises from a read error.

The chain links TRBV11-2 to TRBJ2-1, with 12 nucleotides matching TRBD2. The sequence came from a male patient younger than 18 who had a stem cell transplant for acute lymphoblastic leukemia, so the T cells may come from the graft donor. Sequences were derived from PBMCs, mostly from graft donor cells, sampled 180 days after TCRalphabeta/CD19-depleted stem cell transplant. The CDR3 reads CASSLSLAGGYNEQFS. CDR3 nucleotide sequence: TGTGCCAGCAGCTTGTCCCTAGCGGGGGGGTACAATGAGCAGTTCTCC.